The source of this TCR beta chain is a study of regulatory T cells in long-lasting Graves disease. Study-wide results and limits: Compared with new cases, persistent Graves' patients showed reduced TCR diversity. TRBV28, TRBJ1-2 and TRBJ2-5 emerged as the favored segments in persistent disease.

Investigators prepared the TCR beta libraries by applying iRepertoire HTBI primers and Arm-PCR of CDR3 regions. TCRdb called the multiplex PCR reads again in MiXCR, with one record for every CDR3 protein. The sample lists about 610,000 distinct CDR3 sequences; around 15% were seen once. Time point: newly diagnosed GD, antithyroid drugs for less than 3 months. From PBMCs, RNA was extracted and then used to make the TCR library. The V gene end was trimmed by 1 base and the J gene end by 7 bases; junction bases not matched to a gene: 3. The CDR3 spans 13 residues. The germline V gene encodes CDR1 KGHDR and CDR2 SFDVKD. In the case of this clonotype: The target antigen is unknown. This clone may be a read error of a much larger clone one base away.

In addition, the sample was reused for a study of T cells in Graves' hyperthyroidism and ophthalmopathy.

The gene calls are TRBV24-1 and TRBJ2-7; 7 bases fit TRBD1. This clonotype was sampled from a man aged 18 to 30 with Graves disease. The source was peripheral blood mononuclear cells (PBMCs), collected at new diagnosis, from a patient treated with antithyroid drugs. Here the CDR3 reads CATSDFDRVEQYF. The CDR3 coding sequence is TGTGCCACCAGTGATTTCGACAGGGTGGAGCAGTACTTC.